The T cell receptor beta chain described here comes from a study of blood T cell repertoires in COVID-19. Original handling: Amplification with reference gene primers provided the estimates of nucleated cell counts. Assay: immunoSEQ multiplex PCR; the TCRdb copy retains only in-frame clones and omits some. V, J and clone size reflect that table, while D and trimming were determined from the DNA. The repertoire includes more than 40,000 clones, 80% to 90% of them detected once, and approximately 14% sits in the top ten. The CDR3 is 17 residues long. Germline V gives CDR1 LGHDT, CDR2 YNNKEL (reference sequence). V was clipped by 2 bases and J by 2 bases; unmatched bases: 8. This clone occurred once.

Sequenced: peripheral blood. The gene calls are TRBV3-1 (or the pseudogene TRBV3-2) and TRBJ2-1; 8 nucleotides match TRBD1. The clonotype originates from a human donor in a cohort sampled during active COVID-19. The donor label of this sample is uncertain. The CDR3 DNA is TGTGCCAGCAGCCAACCCTCCCAGGGGGCGGCCTACAATGAGCAGTTCTTC. This translates into CASSQPSQGAAYNEQFF.